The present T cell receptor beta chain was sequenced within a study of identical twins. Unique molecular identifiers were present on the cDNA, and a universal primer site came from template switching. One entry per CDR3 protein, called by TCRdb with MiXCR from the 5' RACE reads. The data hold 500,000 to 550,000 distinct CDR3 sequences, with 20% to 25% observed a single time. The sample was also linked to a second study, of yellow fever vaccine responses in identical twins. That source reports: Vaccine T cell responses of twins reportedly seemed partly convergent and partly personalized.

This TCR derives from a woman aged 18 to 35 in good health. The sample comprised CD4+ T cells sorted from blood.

CDR3 amino acids: CSARDRPRWLENTEAFF. The DNA for the CDR3 is TGCAGTGCTAGAGATCGGCCCCGTTGGTTAGAAAACACTGAAGCTTTCTTT. The V call is TRBV20-1, the J call TRBJ1-1; no definite D call. Germline loops: CDR1 DFQATT, CDR2 SNEGSKA (reference sequence). Trimming pared 0 bases from V and 2 bases from J, leaving 19 bases between. The CDR3 has 17 residues.